The clone carrying this TCR beta chain was observed a few times. This specimen comes from a study of identical twins. Each cDNA held unique molecular identifiers, and template switching gave it a universal primer site. TCRdb re-called the 5' RACE reads through MiXCR, storing one row per CDR3 protein. The table records a few hundred thousand distinct CDR3 sequences, roughly 10% of them present only once. In addition, the sample was reused for a study of yellow fever vaccine responses in identical twins. From that paper: Twins showed a vaccine T cell response that reportedly seemed partly convergent, partly personalized.

The TCR originated in a woman under 30 in good health. Specimen: CD8+ T cells sorted from blood.

CDR3 region: CSADTGQTNNEQFF. CDR3 nucleotides: TGCAGTGCTGACACGGGACAGACCAACAATGAGCAGTTCTTC. The chain couples TRBV20-1 to TRBJ2-1; 7 nucleotides line up with TRBD1. The CDR3 contains 14 residues. The germline CDR1 and CDR2 sequences are DFQATT and SNEGSKA (reference sequence). The J segment lost 5 bases and the V segment lost 5 bases, leaving 9 bases of the junction unmatched.